Given below is one T cell receptor (beta chain) in context. In the authors' methods: Researchers report that nucleated cell counts were estimated from reference gene primer amplification. Produced via immunoSEQ multiplex PCR; TCRdb's table is partial and in-frame only. From that table come the V and J calls and clone size; the DNA was used to work out D and trimming. This sample yields over 200,000 clones, of which about 88% are seen a single time; 2.5% to 3.5% belongs to the top ten. This sample was taken from a study of blood T cell repertoires in COVID-19. Germline CDR1 LGHNA, CDR2 YNFKEQ. This CDR3 contains 17 residues. V lost 4 bases to trimming and J lost 0 bases; unmatched junction nucleotides: 6.

The clonotype comes from a woman aged 55-70 years with acute or convalescent COVID-19. The gene calls are TRBV4-2 and TRBJ2-2; 9 bases are a match to TRBD2. The specimen was peripheral blood. The CDR3 DNA sequence: TGTGCCAGCAGCCCCTTCGGACTAGCGACGAACACCGGGGAGCTGTTTTTT. This translates into CASSPFGLATNTGELFF.